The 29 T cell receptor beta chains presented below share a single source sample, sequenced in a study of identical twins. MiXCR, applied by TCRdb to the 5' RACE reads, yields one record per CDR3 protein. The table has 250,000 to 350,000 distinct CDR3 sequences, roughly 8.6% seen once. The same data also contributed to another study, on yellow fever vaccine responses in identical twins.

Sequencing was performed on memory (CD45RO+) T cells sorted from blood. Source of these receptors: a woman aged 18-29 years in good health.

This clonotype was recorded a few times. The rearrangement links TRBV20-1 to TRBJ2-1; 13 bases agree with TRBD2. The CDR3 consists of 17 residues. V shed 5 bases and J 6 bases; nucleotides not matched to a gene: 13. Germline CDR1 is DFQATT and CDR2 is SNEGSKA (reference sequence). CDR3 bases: TGCAGTGCTTATGGACTAGCGGGGGTATCGGAGGGCAATGAGCAGTTCTTC. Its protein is CSAYGLAGVSEGNEQFF.

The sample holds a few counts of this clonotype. CDR3 DNA sequence: TGTGCCAGCAGTTACTCGCGGTATAGGGACACTGAAGCTTTCTTT. Amino acids: CASSYSRYRDTEAFF. The genes are TRBV6-5 and TRBJ1-1; D remains ambiguous. This CDR3 is built from 15 residues. Trimming shortened V by 0 bases and J by 3 bases, and 11 bases separated the two germline ends. CDR1 is MNHEY and CDR2 is SVGAGI in the germline V gene.

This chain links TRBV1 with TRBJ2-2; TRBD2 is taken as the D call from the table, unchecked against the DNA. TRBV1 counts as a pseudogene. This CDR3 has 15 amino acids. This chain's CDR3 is CTSSGEGTNTGELFF. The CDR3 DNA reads TGCACCAGCAGCGGGGAGGGGACTAACACCGGGGAGCTGTTTTTT.

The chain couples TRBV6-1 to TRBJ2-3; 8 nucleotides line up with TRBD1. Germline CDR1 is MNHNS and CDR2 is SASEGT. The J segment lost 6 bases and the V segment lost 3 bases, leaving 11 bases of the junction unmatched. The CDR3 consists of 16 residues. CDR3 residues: CASSDVGQGLGDTQYF. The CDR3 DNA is TGTGCCAGCAGTGATGTAGGACAGGGCCTCGGGGATACGCAGTATTTT.

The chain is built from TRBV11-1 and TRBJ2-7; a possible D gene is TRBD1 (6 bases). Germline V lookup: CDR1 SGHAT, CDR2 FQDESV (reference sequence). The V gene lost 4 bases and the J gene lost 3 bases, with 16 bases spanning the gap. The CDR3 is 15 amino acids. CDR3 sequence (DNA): TGTGCCAGCAGCTCAAGACAGGCGAATGGCTACGAGCAGTACTTC. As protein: CASSSRQANGYEQYF.

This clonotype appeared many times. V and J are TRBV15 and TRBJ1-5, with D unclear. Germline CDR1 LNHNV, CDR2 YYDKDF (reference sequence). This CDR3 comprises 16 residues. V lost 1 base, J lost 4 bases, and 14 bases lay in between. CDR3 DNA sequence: TGTGCCACCAGCAGAGTTGGGAGTATCAAGAATCAGCCCCAGCATTTT. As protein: CATSRVGSIKNQPQHF.

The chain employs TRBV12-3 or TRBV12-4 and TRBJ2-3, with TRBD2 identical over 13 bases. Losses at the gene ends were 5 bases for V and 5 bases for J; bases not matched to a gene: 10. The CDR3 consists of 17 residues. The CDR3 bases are TGTGCCAGCAGTCGGGAAACTAGCGGGGGGGCGGTAGATACGCAGTATTTT. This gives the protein CASSRETSGGAVDTQYF.

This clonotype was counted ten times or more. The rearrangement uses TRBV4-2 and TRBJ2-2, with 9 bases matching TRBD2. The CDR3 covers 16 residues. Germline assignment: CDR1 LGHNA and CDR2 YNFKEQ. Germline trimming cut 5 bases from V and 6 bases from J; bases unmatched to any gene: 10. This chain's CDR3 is CASSAQAGGTAGELFF. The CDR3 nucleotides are TGTGCCAGCAGCGCCCAAGCGGGAGGTACTGCCGGGGAGCTGTTTTTT.

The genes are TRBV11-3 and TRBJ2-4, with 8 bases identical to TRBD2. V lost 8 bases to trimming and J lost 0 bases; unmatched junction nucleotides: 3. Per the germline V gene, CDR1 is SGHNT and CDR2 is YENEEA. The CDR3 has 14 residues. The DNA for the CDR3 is TGTGCCAGCCGGGGGGGACTAGCCAAAAACATTCAGTACTTC. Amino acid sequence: CASRGGLAKNIQYF.

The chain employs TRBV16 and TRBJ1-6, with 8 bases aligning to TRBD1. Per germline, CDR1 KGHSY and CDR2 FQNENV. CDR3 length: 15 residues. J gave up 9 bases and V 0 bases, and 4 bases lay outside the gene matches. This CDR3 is CASSQSDREASPLHF. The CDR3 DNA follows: TGTGCCAGCAGCCAATCGGACAGGGAGGCTTCACCCCTCCACTTT. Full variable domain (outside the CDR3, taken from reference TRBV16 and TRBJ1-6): GEEVAQTPKHLVRGEGQKAKLYCAPIKGHSYVFWYQQVLKNEFKFLISFQNENVFDETGMPKERFSAKCLPNSPCSLEIQATKLEDSAVYFCASSQSDREASPLHFGNGTRLTVT.

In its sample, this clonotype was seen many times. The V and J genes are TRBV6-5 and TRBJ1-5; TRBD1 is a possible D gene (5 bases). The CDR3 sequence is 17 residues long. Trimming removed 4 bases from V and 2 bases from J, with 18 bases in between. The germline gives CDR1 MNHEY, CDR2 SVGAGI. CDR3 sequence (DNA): TGTGCCAGCAGTTCCGCGCACGGGGGTGGTGGCAATCAGCCCCAGCATTTT. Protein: CASSSAHGGGGNQPQHF.

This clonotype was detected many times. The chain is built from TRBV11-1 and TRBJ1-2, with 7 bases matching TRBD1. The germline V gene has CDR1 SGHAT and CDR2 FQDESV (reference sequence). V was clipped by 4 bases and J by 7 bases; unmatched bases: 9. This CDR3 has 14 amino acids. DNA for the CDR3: TGTGCCAGCAGCTCTCGATGGGACAGACCTGGCTACACCTTC. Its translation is CASSSRWDRPGYTF.

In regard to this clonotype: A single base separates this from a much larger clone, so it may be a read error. This CDR3 reads CASNLPAFNEQFF. In nucleotides, the CDR3 is TGTGCCAGCAATTTACCGGCCTTCAATGAGCAGTTCTTC. The chain combines TRBV28 with TRBJ2-1; D unclear. Germline V gene data show CDR1 as MDHEN and CDR2 as SYDVKM. There are 13 residues in the CDR3. Full variable domain (missing parts from reference TRBV28 and TRBJ2-1): DVKVTQSSRYLVKRTGEKVFLECVQDMDHENMFWYRQDPGLGLRLIYFSYDVKMKEKGDIPEGYSVSREKKERFSLILESASTNQTSMYLCASNLPAFNEQFFGPGTRLTVL.

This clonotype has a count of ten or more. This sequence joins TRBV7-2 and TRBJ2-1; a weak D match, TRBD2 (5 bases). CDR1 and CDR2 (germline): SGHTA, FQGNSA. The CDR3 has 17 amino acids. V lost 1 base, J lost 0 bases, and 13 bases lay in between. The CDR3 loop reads CASSLGPTSPSYNEQFF. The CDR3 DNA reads TGTGCCAGCAGCTTAGGGCCCACTAGTCCCTCCTACAATGAGCAGTTCTTC.

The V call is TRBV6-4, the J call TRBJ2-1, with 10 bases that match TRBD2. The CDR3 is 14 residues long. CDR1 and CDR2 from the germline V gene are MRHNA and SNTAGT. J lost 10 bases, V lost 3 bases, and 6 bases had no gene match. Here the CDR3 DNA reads TGTGCCAGCAGTGAATTAGCGGGAGGACTAGAGCAGTTCTTC. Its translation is CASSELAGGLEQFF.

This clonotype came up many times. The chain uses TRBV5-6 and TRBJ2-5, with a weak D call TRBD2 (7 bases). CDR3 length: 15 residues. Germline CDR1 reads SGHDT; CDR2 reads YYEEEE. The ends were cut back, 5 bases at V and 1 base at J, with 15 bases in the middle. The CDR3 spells CASSTSGTIQETQYF. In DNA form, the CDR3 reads TGTGCCAGCAGTACCAGCGGGACAATCCAAGAGACCCAGTACTTC.

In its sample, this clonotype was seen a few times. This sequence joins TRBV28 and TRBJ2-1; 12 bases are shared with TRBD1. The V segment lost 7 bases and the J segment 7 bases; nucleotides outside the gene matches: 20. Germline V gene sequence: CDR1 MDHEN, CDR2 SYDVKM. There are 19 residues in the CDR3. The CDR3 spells CASTLWGQGALSAQNEQFF. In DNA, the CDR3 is TGTGCCAGCACCCTTTGGGGACAGGGGGCCCTCTCGGCCCAGAATGAGCAGTTCTTC.

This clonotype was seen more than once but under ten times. In DNA form, the CDR3 reads TGCAGCGTTGAACAGGGTGGCGGCTACACCTTC. Encoded protein: CSVEQGGGYTF. The chain links TRBV29-1 to TRBJ1-2, with D perhaps matching TRBD1 (5 bases). Germline-derived CDR1 and CDR2 are SQVTM and ANQGSEA. This CDR3 is 11 amino acids long. V lost 2 bases and J lost 8, with 9 bases in between.

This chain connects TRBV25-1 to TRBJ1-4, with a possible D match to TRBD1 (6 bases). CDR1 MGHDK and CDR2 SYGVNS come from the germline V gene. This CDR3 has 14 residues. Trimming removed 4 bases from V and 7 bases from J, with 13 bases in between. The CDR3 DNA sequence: TGTGCCAGCAGTGGACAGGCCCGGGGTGAAAAACTGTTTTTT. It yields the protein CASSGQARGEKLFF.

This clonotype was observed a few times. The chain's CDR3 is CASSFHPNEQFF. The CDR3 DNA follows: TGTGCCAGCAGCTTCCACCCCAATGAGCAGTTCTTC. V gene TRBV2 combines with J gene TRBJ2-1, with D unclear. Germline lookup yields CDR1 SNHLY and CDR2 FYNNEI. The CDR3 consists of 12 residues. V lost 6 bases, J lost 6 bases, and 9 bases lay in between.

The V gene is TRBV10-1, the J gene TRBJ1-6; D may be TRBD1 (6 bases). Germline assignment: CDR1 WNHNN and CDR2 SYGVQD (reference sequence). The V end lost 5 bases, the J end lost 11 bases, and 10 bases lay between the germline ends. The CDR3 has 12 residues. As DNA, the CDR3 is TGCGCCAGCAGTTCCCCAGGGGCACCCCTCCACTTT. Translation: CASSSPGAPLHF.

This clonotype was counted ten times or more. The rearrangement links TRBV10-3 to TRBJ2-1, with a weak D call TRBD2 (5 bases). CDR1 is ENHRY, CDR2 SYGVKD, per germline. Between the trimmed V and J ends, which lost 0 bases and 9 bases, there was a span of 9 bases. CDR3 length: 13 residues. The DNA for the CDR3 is TGTGCCATCAGTGAGTCGCTAGCTTTTGAGCAGTTCTTC. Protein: CAISESLAFEQFF.

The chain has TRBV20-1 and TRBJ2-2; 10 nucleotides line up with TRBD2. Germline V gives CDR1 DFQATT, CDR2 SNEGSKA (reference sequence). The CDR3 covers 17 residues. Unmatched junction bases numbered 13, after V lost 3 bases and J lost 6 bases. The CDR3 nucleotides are TGCAGTGCTAGCGCACCCGGGACTAGCGTGGGCCCCGGGGAGCTGTTTTTT. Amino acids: CSASAPGTSVGPGELFF.

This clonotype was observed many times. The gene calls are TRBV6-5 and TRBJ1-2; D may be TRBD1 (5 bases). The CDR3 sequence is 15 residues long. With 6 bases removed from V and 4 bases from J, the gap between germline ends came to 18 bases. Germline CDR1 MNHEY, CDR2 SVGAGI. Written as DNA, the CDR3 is TGTGCCAGCAGCGATCCGGGACGTACTTTCTATGGCTACACCTTC. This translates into CASSDPGRTFYGYTF.

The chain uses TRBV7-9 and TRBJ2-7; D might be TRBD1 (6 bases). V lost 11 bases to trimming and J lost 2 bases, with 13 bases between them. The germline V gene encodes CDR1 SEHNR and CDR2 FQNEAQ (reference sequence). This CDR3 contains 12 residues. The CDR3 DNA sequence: TGTGCCGTAAACGGACAGACCTACGAGCAGTACTTC. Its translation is CAVNGQTYEQYF. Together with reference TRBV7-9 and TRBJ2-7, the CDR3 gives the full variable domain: DTGVSQNPRHKITKRGQNVTFRCDPISEHNRLYWYRQTLGQGPEFLTYFQNEAQLEKSRLLSDRFSAERPKGSFSTLEIQRTEQGDSAMYLCAVNGQTYEQYFGPGTRLTVT.

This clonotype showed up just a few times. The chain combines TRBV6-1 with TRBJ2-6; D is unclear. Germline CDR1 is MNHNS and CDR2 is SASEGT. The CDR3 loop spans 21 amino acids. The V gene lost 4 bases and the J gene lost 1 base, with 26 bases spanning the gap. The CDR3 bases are TGTGCCAGCAGTGGGTCACCGAGGTTATCGGTTCCTATTTCTGGGGCCAACGTCCTGACTTTC. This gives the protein CASSGSPRLSVPISGANVLTF.

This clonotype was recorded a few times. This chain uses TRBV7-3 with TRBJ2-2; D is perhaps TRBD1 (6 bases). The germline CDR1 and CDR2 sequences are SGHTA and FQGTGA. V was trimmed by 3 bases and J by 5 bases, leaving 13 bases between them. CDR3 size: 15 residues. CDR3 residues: CASSFGAQGTGELFF. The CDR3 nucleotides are TGTGCCAGCAGCTTCGGGGCCCAGGGGACCGGGGAGCTGTTTTTT.

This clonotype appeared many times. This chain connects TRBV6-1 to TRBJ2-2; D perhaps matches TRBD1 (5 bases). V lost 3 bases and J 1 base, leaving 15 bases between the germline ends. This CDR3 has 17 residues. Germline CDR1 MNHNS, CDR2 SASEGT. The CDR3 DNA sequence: TGTGCCAGCAGTGATATAGGACAACGAATGAACACCGGGGAGCTGTTTTTT. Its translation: CASSDIGQRMNTGELFF.

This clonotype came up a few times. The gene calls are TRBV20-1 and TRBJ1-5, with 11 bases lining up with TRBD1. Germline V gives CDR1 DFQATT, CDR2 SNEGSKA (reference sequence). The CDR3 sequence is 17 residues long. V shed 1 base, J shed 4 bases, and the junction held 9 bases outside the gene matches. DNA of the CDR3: TGCAGTGCTAGAGCCCCCGGACAGGGGGCAATGAATCAGCCCCAGCATTTT. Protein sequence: CSARAPGQGAMNQPQHF.